This TCR beta chain emerged from a study of T cell changes during pregnancy in multiple sclerosis. The CDR3 has 13 residues. Looked up from germline, CDR1 is SEHNR and CDR2 is FQNEAQ (reference sequence). V was clipped by 8 bases and J by 4 bases; unmatched bases: 5. Clones were sequenced by immunoSEQ multiplex PCR, and TCRdb holds only the in-frame ones, with some missing. The data contain roughly 52,000 clones, roughly 92% of them singletons. This chain joins TRBV7-9 and TRBJ2-1; 7 bases match TRBD2. This receptor was identified in a female donor with multiple sclerosis, enrolled in a pregnancy study. Sequenced here: CD8+ T cells from peripheral blood mononuclear cells, sampled in the third trimester of pregnancy. CDR3 nucleotide sequence: TGTGCCAGCGGCCTAGCGGCTTACAATGAGCAGTTCTTC. This codes for CASGLAAYNEQFF.